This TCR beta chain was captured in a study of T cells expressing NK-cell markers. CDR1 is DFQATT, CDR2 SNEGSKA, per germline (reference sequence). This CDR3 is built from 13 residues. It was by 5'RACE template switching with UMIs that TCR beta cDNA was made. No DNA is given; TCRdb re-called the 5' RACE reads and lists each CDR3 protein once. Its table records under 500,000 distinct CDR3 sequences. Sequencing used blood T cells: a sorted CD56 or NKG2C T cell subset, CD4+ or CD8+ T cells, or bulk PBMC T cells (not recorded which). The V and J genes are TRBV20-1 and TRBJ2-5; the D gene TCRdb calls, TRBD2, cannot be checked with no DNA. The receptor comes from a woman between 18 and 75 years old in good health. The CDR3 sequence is CSLLGTLQETQYF.